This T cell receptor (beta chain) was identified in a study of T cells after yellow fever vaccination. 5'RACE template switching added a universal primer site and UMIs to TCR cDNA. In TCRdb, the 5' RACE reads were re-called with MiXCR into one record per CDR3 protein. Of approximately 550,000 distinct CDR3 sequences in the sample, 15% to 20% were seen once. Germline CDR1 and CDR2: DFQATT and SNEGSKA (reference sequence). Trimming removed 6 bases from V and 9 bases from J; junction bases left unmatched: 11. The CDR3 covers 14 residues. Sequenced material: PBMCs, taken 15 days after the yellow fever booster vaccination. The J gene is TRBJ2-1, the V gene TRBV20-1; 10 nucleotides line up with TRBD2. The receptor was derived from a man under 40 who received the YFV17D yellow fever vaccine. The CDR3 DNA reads TGCAGTGCGGACCGCGGGACTAGCGTGGGTGAGCAGTTCTTC. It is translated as CSADRGTSVGEQFF.